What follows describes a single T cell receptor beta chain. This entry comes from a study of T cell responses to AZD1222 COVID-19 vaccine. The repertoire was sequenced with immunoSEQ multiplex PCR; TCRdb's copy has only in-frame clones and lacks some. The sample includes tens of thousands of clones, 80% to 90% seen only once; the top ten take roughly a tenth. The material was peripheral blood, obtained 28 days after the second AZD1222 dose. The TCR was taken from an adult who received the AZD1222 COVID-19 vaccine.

CDR3 sequence reads: CASRARQDSQAFF. CDR3 nucleotides: TGTGCCAGTAGGGCACGACAAGACAGCCAAGCTTTCTTT. The chain carries TRBV19 and TRBJ1-1; D may be TRBD1 (5 bases). From germline, CDR1 is LNHDA and CDR2 SQIVND (reference sequence). The CDR3 has 13 amino acids. Trimming left V 6 bases short and J 9 bases short, with 17 bases between.